The clone carrying this T cell receptor beta chain occurred a few times. These data are taken from a study of blood T cell repertoires in COVID-19. TCRdb's copy holds only in-frame clones and misses some; the assay was immunoSEQ multiplex PCR. The sample shows under 350,000 clones, about 86% of them seen only once. The CDR3 is 16 residues long. V was pared by 3 bases and J by 3 bases, with 17 bases between. Germline-derived CDR1 and CDR2 are ENHRY and SYGVKD. This receptor was taken from a woman aged 40 to 49 with acute COVID-19. The chain joins TRBV10-3 to TRBJ1-2; no clear D gene. Source material: PBMCs or T cells enriched from blood (not recorded which). CDR3 in amino acids: CAISDDWIINDYGYTF. CDR3 nucleotides: TGTGCCATCAGTGATGACTGGATCATCAATGACTATGGCTACACCTTC.